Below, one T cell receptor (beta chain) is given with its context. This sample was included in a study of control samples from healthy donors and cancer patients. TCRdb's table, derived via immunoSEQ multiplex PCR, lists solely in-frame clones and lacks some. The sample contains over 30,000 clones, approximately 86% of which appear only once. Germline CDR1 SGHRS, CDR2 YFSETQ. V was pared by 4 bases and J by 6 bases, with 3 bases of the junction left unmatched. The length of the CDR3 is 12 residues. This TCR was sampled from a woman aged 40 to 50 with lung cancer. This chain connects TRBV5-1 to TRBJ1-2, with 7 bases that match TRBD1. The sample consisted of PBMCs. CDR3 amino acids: CASSQTGHGYTF. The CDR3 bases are TGCGCCAGCAGCCAGACAGGGCATGGCTACACCTTC.